The 5 T cell receptor beta chains in this list originate from one sample, sequenced in a study of T cells after yellow fever vaccination. TCRdb reanalysed the 5' RACE reads using MiXCR and keeps one entry per CDR3 protein. The data contain roughly 520,000 distinct CDR3 sequences, about a fifth of them singletons. The source was PBMCs, collected approximately 22 days after the first yellow fever vaccination. The receptors derive from a man younger than 30 who received the YFV17D yellow fever vaccine.

This chain joins TRBV3-1 and TRBJ1-1, with 9 positions matching TRBD1. After removal of 3 bases from V and 1 base from J, the junction contained 0 bases not matched to a gene. CDR3 length equals 14 residues. CDR1 is LGHDT, CDR2 YNNKEL, per germline (reference sequence). CDR3: CASSQTGGNTEAFF. CDR3 nucleotides: TGTGCCAGCAGCCAGACAGGGGGGAACACTGAAGCTTTCTTT. The variable domain in full, completed from reference TRBV3-1 and TRBJ1-1, reads DTAVSQTPKYLVTQMGNDKSIKCEQNLGHDTMYWYKQDSKKFLKIMFSYNNKELIINETVPNRFSPKSPDKAHLNLHINSLELGDSAVYFCASSQTGGNTEAFFGQGTRLTVV.

The chain couples TRBV6-2 or TRBV6-3 to TRBJ1-1, with 7 bases matching TRBD1. This CDR3 has 18 residues. The germline V gene encodes CDR1 MNHEY and CDR2 SVGEGT. The J segment lost 6 bases and the V segment lost 1 base, leaving 17 bases of the junction unmatched. CDR3 DNA: TGTGCCAGCAGTTACTTAGGGACAGCCTCCTTGTTGTTCCCTGAAGCTTTCTTT. It is translated as CASSYLGTASLLFPEAFF.

V usage is TRBV18 and J usage is TRBJ2-1, with a weak D call TRBD2 (7 bases). This CDR3 is 16 amino acids long. Germline values: CDR1 KGHSH, CDR2 LQKENI. Trimming took 0 bases from V and 0 from J, leaving 9 bases between them. This CDR3 is CASSPPAGASYNEQFF. As DNA, the CDR3 is TGTGCCAGCTCACCACCGGCGGGGGCCTCCTACAATGAGCAGTTCTTC.

This clonotype has just one count. V is TRBV6-1 and J is TRBJ1-6, with 11 bases fitting TRBD1. The CDR3 covers 15 residues. J gave up 8 bases and V 6 bases, and 6 bases lay outside the gene matches. Per germline, CDR1 MNHNS and CDR2 SASEGT. CDR3 amino acids: CASSLPGQGDSPLHF. The CDR3 DNA reads TGTGCCAGCAGCCTCCCGGGACAGGGGGATTCACCCCTCCACTTT.

This clonotype was counted a few times. This chain uses TRBV4-2 with TRBJ2-7, with D perhaps assigned TRBD1 or TRBD2 (5 bases each). Trimming cost V 1 base and J 0 bases, with 13 bases left between them. Germline-derived CDR1 and CDR2 are LGHNA and YNFKEQ. The CDR3 spans 16 residues. CDR3 coding DNA: TGTGCCAGCAGCCAAGTATTCGGGGCTAGCTCCTACGAGCAGTACGTC. Amino acids: CASSQVFGASSYEQYV.